The source of this T cell receptor (beta chain) is a study of T-cell memory formation after mild COVID-19. Whole-study findings and limits: Clones contracting across day 15 to 85 had a balanced CD4/CD8 profile; later expanding clones leaned CD4+. Detection of some responders pre-infection suggested pre-existing cross-reactive memory T cells participated.

Worth noting for this clonotype: The target antigen is unknown.

The germline V gene has CDR1 ENHRY and CDR2 SYGVKD. This CDR3 is 16 amino acids long. The J segment lost 7 bases and the V segment lost 2 bases, leaving 4 bases of the junction unmatched. Via MiXCR, TCRdb re-called the 5' RACE reads, giving one row per CDR3 protein. Of roughly 370,000 distinct CDR3 sequences listed, roughly 15% are singletons. The gene calls are TRBV10-3 and TRBJ1-6, with 11 positions matching TRBD1. This clonotype was sampled from a young man who had mild COVID-19 (a few samples of this study predate the infection). Cell type and time point are not known. Sequenced material: PBMCs or a T cell subset sorted from them (not recorded which). CDR3 protein: CAISERGQGENSPLHF. CDR3 bases: TGTGCCATCAGTGAGAGGGGACAGGGGGAGAATTCACCCCTCCACTTT.